The rows below give T cell receptor beta chains drawn from one sample of a study of cytomegalovirus exposure and HLA in healthy donors. Sequencing was performed with immunoSEQ multiplex PCR; in TCRdb, only in-frame clones are kept and a portion is missing. The repertoire includes under 300,000 clones, around 81% of them detected once, and under 8% sits in the top ten. Sequencing was carried out using PBMCs. The receptors originated from an older woman in good health and CMV-seropositive. The CDR3 runs from the conserved cysteine through the conserved F or W. The D gene is left open where the match is weak. Clone size is not always given. Where it is, it says once, few, many or a class for expanded clones.

V: TRBV6-1; size: -; D: TRBD2; J: TRBJ2-1; CDR3: CASRASGSYEQFF; DNA: TGTGCCAGCAGGGCTAGCGGGAGTTATGAGCAGTTCTTC
V: TRBV6-5; size: -; D: TRBD1; J: TRBJ1-1; CDR3: CASSYSGQGNTEAFF; DNA: TGTGCCAGCAGTTACTCGGGACAGGGGAACACTGAAGCTTTCTTT
V: TRBV18; size: -; D: -; J: TRBJ2-7; CDR3: CASSPEGNPHEQYF; DNA: TGTGCCAGCTCACCAGAGGGTAACCCCCACGAGCAGTACTTC
V: TRBV7-7; size: -; D: -; J: TRBJ1-1; CDR3: CASSRWGGKPFF; DNA: TGTGCTAGCAGCCGTTGGGGGGGGAAACCTTTCTTT
V: TRBV13; size: -; D: TRBD1; J: TRBJ1-2; CDR3: CASSLGDRAYGYTF; DNA: TGTGCCAGCAGCTTAGGGGACAGGGCTTATGGCTACACCTTC
V: TRBV7-9; size: few; D: TRBD2; J: TRBJ2-5; CDR3: CASSLSPSGETQYF; DNA: TGTGCCAGCAGCTTATCGCCTAGCGGAGAGACCCAGTACTTC
V: TRBV7-9; size: -; D: TRBD2; J: TRBJ2-5; CDR3: CASSPPGREGLGWETQYF; DNA: TGTGCCAGCAGCCCTCCGGGCCGGGAGGGCCTAGGATGGGAGACCCAGTACTTC
V: TRBV18; size: -; D: -; J: TRBJ1-2; CDR3: CASSGDAQGWGYTF; DNA: TGTGCCAGCTCAGGAGACGCCCAAGGATGGGGCTACACCTTC
V: TRBV28; size: -; D: -; J: TRBJ2-7; CDR3: CASSPIGGGEEQYF; DNA: TGTGCCAGCAGCCCCATAGGGGGGGGCGAGGAGCAGTACTTC
V: TRBV19; size: -; D: TRBD1; J: TRBJ2-5; CDR3: CASSGGQGRRETQYF; DNA: TGTGCCAGTAGTGGGGGACAGGGGAGAAGAGAGACCCAGTACTTC
V: TRBV4-1; size: -; D: TRBD2; J: TRBJ2-7; CDR3: CASSQVGGLAGIRYF; DNA: TGCGCCAGCAGCCAGGTGGGTGGGTTAGCGGGAATTCGGTACTTC
V: TRBV5-1; size: few; D: -; J: TRBJ2-1; CDR3: CASSLEGERYNEQFF; DNA: TGCGCCAGCAGCTTGGAGGGGGAGCGGTACAATGAGCAGTTCTTC
V: TRBV11-2; size: -; D: -; J: TRBJ2-5; CDR3: CASSFTRARETQYF; DNA: TGTGCCAGCAGCTTTACGAGGGCGCGGGAGACCCAGTACTTC
V: TRBV4-1; size: -; D: TRBD2; J: TRBJ2-7; CDR3: CASSLRLAGGDEQYF; DNA: TGCGCCAGCAGCCTACGACTAGCGGGAGGTGACGAGCAGTACTTC
V: TRBV4-1; size: -; D: -; J: TRBJ2-5; CDR3: CASSQPNRETQYF; DNA: TGCGCCAGCAGCCAACCTAACAGGGAGACCCAGTACTTC
V: TRBV10-3; size: -; D: -; J: TRBJ1-3; CDR3: CAILSPVSGNTIYF; DNA: TGTGCCATCCTGTCCCCCGTCTCTGGAAACACCATATATTTT
V: TRBV11-2; size: -; D: TRBD2; J: TRBJ2-1; CDR3: CASSHPGLAGNEQFF; DNA: TGTGCCAGCAGCCATCCAGGACTAGCGGGAAATGAGCAGTTCTTC
V: TRBV2; size: -; D: -; J: TRBJ2-5; CDR3: CASSEETQYF; DNA: TGTGCCAGCAGCGAAGAGACCCAGTACTTC
V: TRBV6-6; size: -; D: TRBD2; J: TRBJ2-1; CDR3: CASRPESGNHNEQFF; DNA: TGTGCCAGCAGACCGGAGAGCGGGAACCACAATGAGCAGTTCTTC
V: TRBV28; size: -; D: TRBD1; J: TRBJ1-2; CDR3: CASSPPGTGGRWGYGYTF; DNA: TGTGCCAGCAGTCCTCCCGGGACAGGGGGCCGCTGGGGCTATGGCTACACCTTC
V: TRBV5-1; size: -; D: TRBD2; J: TRBJ2-5; CDR3: CASSRLARQETQYF; DNA: TGCGCCAGCAGCAGACTAGCGAGACAAGAGACCCAGTACTTC
V: TRBV9; size: -; D: TRBD1; J: TRBJ1-1; CDR3: CASSSRRDRGINTEAFF; DNA: TGTGCCAGCAGCTCCCGCCGGGACAGGGGGATTAACACTGAAGCTTTCTTT
V: TRBV5-4; size: -; D: -; J: TRBJ2-7; CDR3: CASSSYLGGLQYEQYF; DNA: TGTGCCAGCAGCTCCTATCTTGGGGGACTCCAGTACGAGCAGTACTTC